A selection of T cell receptor beta chains follows, all from one sample in a study of cytomegalovirus exposure and HLA in healthy donors. Clones were read by immunoSEQ multiplex PCR, and TCRdb kept only the in-frame ones, dropping some. The profile shows approximately 140,000 clones, around 85% of them singletons. Sequenced material: PBMCs. Source of these receptors: a man aged 18 to 29 in good health and CMV-seronegative. Both conserved end residues are part of each CDR3. A D gene is named only where the DNA matches it firmly. A clone size is listed for some rows: how often the clone was seen (once, few, many), or a class if it is expanded.

clone_size: .
d_call: TRBD1
j_call: TRBJ1-5
v_call: TRBV28
cdr3_aa: CASSGTGGGGQPQHF
cdr3_nt: TGTGCCAGCAGTGGAACAGGGGGCGGGGGTCAGCCCCAGCATTTT

clone_size: .
d_call: .
j_call: TRBJ1-5
v_call: TRBV28
cdr3_aa: CASSLGFFVLGLGGSNQPQHF
cdr3_nt: TGTGCCAGCAGTTTAGGTTTTTTTGTACTTGGACTGGGCGGGAGCAATCAGCCCCAGCATTTT

clone_size: .
d_call: .
j_call: TRBJ2-5
v_call: TRBV22-1
cdr3_aa: CPGSARGRFQETQYF
cdr3_nt: TGTCCTGGGAGCGCACGTGGCAGATTCCAAGAGACCCAGTACTTC

clone_size: .
d_call: TRBD1
j_call: TRBJ1-5
v_call: TRBV2
cdr3_aa: CASSNGQGGNQPQHF
cdr3_nt: TGTGCCAGCAGTAACGGACAGGGCGGAAATCAGCCCCAGCATTTT

clone_size: .
d_call: .
j_call: TRBJ2-5
v_call: TRBV9
cdr3_aa: CASSEPGQETQYF
cdr3_nt: TGTGCCAGCAGCGAACCGGGCCAAGAGACCCAGTACTTC

clone_size: .
d_call: TRBD1
j_call: TRBJ1-2
v_call: TRBV25-1
cdr3_aa: CASSGQGAPDYGYTF
cdr3_nt: TGTGCCAGCAGTGGCCAGGGGGCCCCTGACTATGGCTACACCTTC

clone_size: few
d_call: .
j_call: TRBJ2-2
v_call: TRBV5-6
cdr3_aa: CASSLVYTMNTGELFF
cdr3_nt: TGTGCCAGCAGCTTGGTTTACACGATGAACACCGGGGAGCTGTTTTTT

clone_size: .
d_call: TRBD2
j_call: TRBJ2-7
v_call: TRBV6-4
cdr3_aa: CASSDNRGGQVRDYEQYF
cdr3_nt: TGTGCCAGCAGTGACAATCGGGGAGGGCAGGTCCGGGACTACGAGCAGTACTTC

clone_size: .
d_call: .
j_call: TRBJ1-5
v_call: TRBV6-1
cdr3_aa: CASSESGVSNQPQHF
cdr3_nt: TGTGCCAGCAGTGAATCGGGGGTTAGCAATCAGCCCCAGCATTTT

clone_size: .
d_call: .
j_call: TRBJ1-1
v_call: TRBV5-1
cdr3_aa: CASRGRSGGDTEAFF
cdr3_nt: TGCGCCAGCAGGGGGCGGTCCGGCGGGGACACTGAAGCTTTCTTT

clone_size: .
d_call: .
j_call: TRBJ2-7
v_call: TRBV6-6
cdr3_aa: CASTYGQRDEQYF
cdr3_nt: TGTGCCAGCACCTACGGGCAGCGGGACGAGCAGTACTTC

clone_size: .
d_call: TRBD2
j_call: TRBJ2-1
v_call: TRBV4-1
cdr3_aa: CASSPPAISGRYNEQFF
cdr3_nt: TGCGCCAGCAGCCCCCCCGCGATTAGCGGGAGGTATAATGAGCAGTTCTTC

clone_size: .
d_call: TRBD1
j_call: TRBJ1-4
v_call: TRBV7-6
cdr3_aa: CASSPTGGNEKLFF
cdr3_nt: TGTGCCAGCAGCCCGACAGGGGGTAATGAAAAACTGTTTTTT

clone_size: .
d_call: .
j_call: TRBJ2-7
v_call: TRBV7-8
cdr3_aa: CASSRNWQGSSYEQYF
cdr3_nt: TGTGCCAGCAGCCGCAATTGGCAGGGCAGCTCCTACGAGCAGTACTTC

clone_size: few
d_call: .
j_call: TRBJ2-5
v_call: TRBV5-1
cdr3_aa: CASSLRPSDGAETQYF
cdr3_nt: TGCGCCAGCAGCTTGCGCCCCTCAGATGGTGCTGAGACCCAGTACTTC

clone_size: .
d_call: .
j_call: TRBJ1-1
v_call: TRBV10-2
cdr3_aa: CASRTPGQVNTEAFF
cdr3_nt: TGCGCCAGCAGGACTCCGGGACAAGTGAACACTGAAGCTTTCTTT

clone_size: .
d_call: TRBD1
j_call: TRBJ2-1
v_call: TRBV27
cdr3_aa: CASSHVGGQGPHNEQFF
cdr3_nt: TGTGCCAGCAGCCACGTCGGGGGACAGGGTCCCCACAATGAGCAGTTCTTC

clone_size: .
d_call: TRBD2
j_call: TRBJ2-7
v_call: TRBV5-6
cdr3_aa: CASSSVIAGAGYEQYF
cdr3_nt: TGTGCCAGCAGCTCCGTTATAGCGGGAGCGGGGTACGAGCAGTACTTC

clone_size: .
d_call: .
j_call: TRBJ1-2
v_call: TRBV28
cdr3_aa: CASSDLTDPYGYTF
cdr3_nt: TGTGCCAGCAGTGATCTGACAGATCCCTATGGCTACACCTTC

clone_size: .
d_call: .
j_call: TRBJ1-1
v_call: TRBV7-9
cdr3_aa: CASSSRSGGRTEAFF
cdr3_nt: TGTGCCAGCAGCTCCAGAAGCGGGGGGAGGACTGAAGCTTTCTTT